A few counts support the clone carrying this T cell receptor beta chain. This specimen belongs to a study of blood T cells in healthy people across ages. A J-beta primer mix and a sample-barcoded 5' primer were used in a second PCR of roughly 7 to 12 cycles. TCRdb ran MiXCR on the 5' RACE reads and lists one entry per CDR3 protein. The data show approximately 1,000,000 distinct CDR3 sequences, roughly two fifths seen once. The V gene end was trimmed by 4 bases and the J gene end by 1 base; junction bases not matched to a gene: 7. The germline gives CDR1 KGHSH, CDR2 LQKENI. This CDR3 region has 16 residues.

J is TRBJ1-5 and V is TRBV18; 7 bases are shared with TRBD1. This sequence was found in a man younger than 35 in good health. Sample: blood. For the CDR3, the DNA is TGTGCCAGCTCACGGGGAACAGGGGAGAGCAATCAGCCCCAGCATTTT. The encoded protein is CASSRGTGESNQPQHF.